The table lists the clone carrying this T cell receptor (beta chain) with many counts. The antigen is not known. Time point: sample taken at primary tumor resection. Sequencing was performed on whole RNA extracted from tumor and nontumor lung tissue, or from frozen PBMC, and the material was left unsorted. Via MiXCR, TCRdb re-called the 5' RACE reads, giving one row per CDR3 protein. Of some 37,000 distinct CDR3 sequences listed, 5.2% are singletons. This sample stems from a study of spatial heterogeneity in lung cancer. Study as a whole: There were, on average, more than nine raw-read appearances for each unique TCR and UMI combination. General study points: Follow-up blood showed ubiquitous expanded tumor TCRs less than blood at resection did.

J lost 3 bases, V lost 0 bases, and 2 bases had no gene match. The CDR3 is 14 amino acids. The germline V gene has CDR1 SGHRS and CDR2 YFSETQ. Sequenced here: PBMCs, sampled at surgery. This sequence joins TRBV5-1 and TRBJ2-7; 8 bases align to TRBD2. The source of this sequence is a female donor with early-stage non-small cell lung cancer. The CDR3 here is CASSLAGGHYEQYF. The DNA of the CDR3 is TGCGCCAGCAGCTTGGCGGGAGGGCACTACGAGCAGTACTTC. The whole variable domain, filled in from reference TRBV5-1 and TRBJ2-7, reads KAGVTQTPRYLIKTRGQQVTLSCSPISGHRSVSWYQQTPGQGLQFLFEYFSETQRNKGNFPGRFSGRQFSNSRSEMNVSTLELGDSALYLCASSLAGGHYEQYFGPGTRLTVT.